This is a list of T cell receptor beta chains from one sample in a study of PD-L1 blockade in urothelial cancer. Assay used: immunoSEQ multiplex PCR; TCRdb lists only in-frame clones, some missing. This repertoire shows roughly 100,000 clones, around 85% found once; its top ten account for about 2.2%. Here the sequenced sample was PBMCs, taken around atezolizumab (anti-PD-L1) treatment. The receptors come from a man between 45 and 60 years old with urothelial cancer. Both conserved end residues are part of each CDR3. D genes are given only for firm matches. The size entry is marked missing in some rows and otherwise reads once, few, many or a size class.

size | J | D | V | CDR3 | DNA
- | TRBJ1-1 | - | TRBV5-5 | CASSLQGNTEAFF | TGTGCCAGCAGTTTACAGGGGAACACTGAAGCTTTCTTT
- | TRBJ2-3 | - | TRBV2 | CASSEGGLPLGTQYF | TGTGCCAGCTCCGAGGGGGGACTACCCCTAGGAACGCAGTATTTT
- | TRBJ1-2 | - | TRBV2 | CASSEAQGDYGYTF | TGTGCCAGCAGTGAAGCCCAGGGTGACTATGGCTACACCTTC
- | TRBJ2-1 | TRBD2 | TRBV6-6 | CASNPRGGNEQFF | TGTGCCAGCAATCCCCGGGGGGGAAATGAGCAGTTCTTC
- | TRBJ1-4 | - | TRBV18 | CASSPARGTDEKLFF | TGTGCCAGCTCACCAGCAAGGGGGACGGATGAAAAACTGTTTTTT
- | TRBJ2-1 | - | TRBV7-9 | CASSLRDWGEQFF | TGTGCCAGCAGCTTACGGGATTGGGGTGAGCAGTTCTTC
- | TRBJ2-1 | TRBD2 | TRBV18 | CASSLSLIAGDSYNEQFF | TGTGCCAGCTCTCTTTCTCTTATAGCGGGGGACTCCTACAATGAGCAGTTCTTC
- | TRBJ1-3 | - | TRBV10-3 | CADSSGNTIYF | TGTGCGGACAGCTCTGGAAACACCATATATTTT
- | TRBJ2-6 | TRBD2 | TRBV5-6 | CASSRMGLAGVGANVLTF | TGTGCCAGCAGCCGTATGGGACTAGCGGGAGTTGGGGCCAACGTCCTGACTTTC
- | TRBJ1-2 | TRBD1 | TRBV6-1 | CASREGETGRYTF | TGTGCCAGCAGGGAAGGGGAGACAGGGAGATACACCTTC
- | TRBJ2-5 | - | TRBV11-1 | CASSKGLRETQYF | TGTGCCAGCAGTAAGGGGTTGAGAGAGACCCAGTACTTC
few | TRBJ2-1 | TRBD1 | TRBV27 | CASHLGQSSYNEQFF | TGTGCCAGTCACTTGGGACAGAGCTCCTACAATGAGCAGTTCTTC
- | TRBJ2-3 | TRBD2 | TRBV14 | CASSQSSGRARYTQYF | TGTGCCAGCAGCCAATCCAGCGGGAGGGCCAGGTATACGCAGTATTTT
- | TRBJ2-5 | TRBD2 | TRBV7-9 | CATKRDSQETQYF | TGTGCCACTAAGCGGGACTCCCAAGAGACCCAGTACTTC
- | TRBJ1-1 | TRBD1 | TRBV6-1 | CASSASTGGVTEAFF | TGTGCCAGCAGTGCCTCGACAGGGGGGGTAACTGAAGCTTTCTTT
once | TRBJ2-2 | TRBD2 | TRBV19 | CASSPYGTSGSGGGELFF | TGTGCCAGTAGTCCCTACGGGACTAGCGGGAGCGGGGGCGGGGAGCTGTTTTTT
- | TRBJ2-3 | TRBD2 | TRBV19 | CASSIKTSGTNTQYF | TGTGCCAGTAGTATCAAGACTAGCGGGACGAATACGCAGTATTTT
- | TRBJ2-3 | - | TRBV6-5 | CASRNTGLTDTQYF | TGTGCCAGCAGGAACACAGGCCTCACAGATACGCAGTATTTT
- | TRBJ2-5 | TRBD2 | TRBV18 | CASSSGRAPETQYF | TGTGCCAGCTCAAGCGGGAGGGCCCCAGAGACCCAGTACTTC
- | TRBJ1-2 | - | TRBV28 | CASSPPRYYGYTF | TGTGCCAGCAGTCCCCCCCGCTATTATGGCTACACCTTC
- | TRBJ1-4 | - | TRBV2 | CASSAGESTNEKLFF | TGTGCCAGCAGTGCCGGGGAATCAACTAATGAAAAACTGTTTTTT
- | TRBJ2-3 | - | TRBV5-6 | CASSFSYGTSTDTQYF | TGTGCCAGCAGCTTTTCGTACGGGACTAGCACAGATACGCAGTATTTT
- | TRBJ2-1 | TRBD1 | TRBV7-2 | CASSLGTGGHEQFF | TGTGCCAGCAGCCTCGGGACAGGGGGCCATGAGCAGTTCTTC